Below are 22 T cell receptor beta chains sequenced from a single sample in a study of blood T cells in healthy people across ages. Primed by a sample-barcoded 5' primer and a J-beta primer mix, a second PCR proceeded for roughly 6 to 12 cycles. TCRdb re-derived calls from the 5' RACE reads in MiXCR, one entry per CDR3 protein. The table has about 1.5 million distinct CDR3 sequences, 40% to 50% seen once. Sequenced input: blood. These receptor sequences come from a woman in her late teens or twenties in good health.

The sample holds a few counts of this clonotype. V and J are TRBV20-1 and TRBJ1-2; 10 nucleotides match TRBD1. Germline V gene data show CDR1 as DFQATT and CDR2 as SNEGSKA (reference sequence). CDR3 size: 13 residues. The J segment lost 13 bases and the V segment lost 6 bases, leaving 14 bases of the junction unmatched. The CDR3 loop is CSARQGANQVPTF. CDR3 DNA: TGCAGTGCCAGACAGGGGGCTAACCAAGTGCCCACCTTC.

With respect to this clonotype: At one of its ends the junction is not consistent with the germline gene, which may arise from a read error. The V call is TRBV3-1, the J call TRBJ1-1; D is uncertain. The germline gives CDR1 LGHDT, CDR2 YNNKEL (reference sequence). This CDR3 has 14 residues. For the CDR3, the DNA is TGTGCCGGCAGCCAAGACGGTCGGGACACTGAAGCTTTCTTT. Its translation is CAGSQDGRDTEAFF.

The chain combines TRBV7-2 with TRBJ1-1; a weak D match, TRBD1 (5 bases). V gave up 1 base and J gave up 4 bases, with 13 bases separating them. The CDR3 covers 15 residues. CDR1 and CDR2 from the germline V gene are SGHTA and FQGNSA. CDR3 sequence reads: CASSLVGRHSTEAFF. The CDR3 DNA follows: TGTGCCAGCAGCTTAGTGGGACGCCACTCCACTGAAGCTTTCTTT.

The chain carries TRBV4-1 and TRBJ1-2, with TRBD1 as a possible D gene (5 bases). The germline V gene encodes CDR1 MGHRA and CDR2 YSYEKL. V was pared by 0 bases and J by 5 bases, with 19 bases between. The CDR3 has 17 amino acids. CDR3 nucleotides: TGCGCCAGCAGCCAAGAAAGAGCGGGCAGGGACCATTATGGCTACACCTTC. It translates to CASSQERAGRDHYGYTF.

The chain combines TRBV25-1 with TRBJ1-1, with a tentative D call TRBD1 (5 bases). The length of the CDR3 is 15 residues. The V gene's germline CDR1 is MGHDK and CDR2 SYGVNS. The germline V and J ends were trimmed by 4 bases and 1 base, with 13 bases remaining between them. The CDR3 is CASSGPGGENTEAFF. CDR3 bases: TGTGCCAGCAGTGGCCCGGGGGGGGAGAACACTGAAGCTTTCTTT.

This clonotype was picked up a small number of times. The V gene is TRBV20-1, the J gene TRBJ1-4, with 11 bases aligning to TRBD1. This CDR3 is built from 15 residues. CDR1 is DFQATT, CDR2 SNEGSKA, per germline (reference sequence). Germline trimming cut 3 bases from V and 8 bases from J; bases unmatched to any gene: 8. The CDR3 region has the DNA TGCAGTGCTAGCACCGGGACAGGGGGAAAAGAAAAACTGTTTTTT. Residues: CSASTGTGGKEKLFF.

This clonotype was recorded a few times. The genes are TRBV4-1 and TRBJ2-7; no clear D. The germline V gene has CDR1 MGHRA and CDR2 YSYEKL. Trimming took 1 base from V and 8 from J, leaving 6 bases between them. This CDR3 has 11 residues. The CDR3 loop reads CASSQGAQQYF. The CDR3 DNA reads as TGCGCCAGCAGCCAAGGGGCCCAGCAGTACTTC.

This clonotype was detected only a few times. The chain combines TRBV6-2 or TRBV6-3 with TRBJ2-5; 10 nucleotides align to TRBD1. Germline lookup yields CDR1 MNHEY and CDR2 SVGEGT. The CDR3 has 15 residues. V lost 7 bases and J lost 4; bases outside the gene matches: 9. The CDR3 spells CASTSDRGRRETQYF. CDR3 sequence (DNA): TGTGCCAGCACCTCAGACAGGGGGCGGCGAGAGACCCAGTACTTC.

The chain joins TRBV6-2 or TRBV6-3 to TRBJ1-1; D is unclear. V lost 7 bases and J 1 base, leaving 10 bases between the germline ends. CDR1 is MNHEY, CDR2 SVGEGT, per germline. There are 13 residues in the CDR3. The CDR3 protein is CASTRDGNTEAFF. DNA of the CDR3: TGTGCCAGCACCCGAGACGGGAACACTGAAGCTTTCTTT.

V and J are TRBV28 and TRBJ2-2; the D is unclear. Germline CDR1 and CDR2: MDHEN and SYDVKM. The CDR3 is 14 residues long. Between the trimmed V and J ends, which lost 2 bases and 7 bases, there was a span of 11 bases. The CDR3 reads CASSLIWSGGELFF. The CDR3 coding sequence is TGTGCCAGCAGTTTAATTTGGTCGGGCGGGGAGCTGTTTTTT.

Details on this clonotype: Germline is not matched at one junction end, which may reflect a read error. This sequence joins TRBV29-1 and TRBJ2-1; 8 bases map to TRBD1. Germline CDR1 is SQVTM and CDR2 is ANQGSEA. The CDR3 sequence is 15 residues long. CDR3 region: CSVTDRGHNYSEQFF. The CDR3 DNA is TGCAGCGTCACCGACAGGGGTCATAACTACAGTGAGCAGTTCTTC.

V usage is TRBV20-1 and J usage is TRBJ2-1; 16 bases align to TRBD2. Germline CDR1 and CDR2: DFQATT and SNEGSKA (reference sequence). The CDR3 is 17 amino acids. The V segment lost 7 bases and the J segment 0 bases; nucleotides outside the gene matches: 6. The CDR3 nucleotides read TGCAGTGACCCGGGACTAGCGGGAGGGTTCTCCTACAATGAGCAGTTCTTC. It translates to CSDPGLAGGFSYNEQFF.

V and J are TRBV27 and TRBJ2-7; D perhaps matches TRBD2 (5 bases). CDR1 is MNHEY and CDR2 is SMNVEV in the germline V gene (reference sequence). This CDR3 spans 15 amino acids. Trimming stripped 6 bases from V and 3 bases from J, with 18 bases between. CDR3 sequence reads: CASRKVSGDLYEQYF. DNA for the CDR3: TGTGCCAGCAGGAAGGTCTCCGGGGATCTCTACGAGCAGTACTTC.

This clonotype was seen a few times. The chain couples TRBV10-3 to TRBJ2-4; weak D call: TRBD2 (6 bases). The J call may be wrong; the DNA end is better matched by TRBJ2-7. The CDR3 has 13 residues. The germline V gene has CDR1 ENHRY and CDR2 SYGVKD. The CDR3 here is CAITRSGVGEQYF. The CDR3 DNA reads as TGTGCCATCACTAGGTCGGGGGTGGGCGAGCAGTACTTC.

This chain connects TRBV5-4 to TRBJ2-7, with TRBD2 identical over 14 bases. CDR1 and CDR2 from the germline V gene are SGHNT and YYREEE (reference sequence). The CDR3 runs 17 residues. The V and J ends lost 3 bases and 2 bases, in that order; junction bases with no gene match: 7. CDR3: CASSSGTSGSLTYEQYF. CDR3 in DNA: TGTGCCAGCAGCTCCGGGACTAGCGGGAGCCTTACCTACGAGCAGTACTTC.

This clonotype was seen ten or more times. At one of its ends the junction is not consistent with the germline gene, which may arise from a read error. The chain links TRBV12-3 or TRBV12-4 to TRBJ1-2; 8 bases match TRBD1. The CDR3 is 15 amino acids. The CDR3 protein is CASSPGTGTNYGYTF. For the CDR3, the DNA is TGCGCCAGCAGCCCGGGGACAGGAACTAACTATGGCTACACCTTC.

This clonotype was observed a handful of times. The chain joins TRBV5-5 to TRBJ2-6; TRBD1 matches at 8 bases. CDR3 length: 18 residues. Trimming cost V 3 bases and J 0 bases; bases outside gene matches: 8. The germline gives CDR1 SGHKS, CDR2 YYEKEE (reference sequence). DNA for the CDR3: TGTGCCAGCAGCTCATGGACAGGGTCCTTCTCTGGGGCCAACGTCCTGACTTTC. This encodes CASSSWTGSFSGANVLTF.

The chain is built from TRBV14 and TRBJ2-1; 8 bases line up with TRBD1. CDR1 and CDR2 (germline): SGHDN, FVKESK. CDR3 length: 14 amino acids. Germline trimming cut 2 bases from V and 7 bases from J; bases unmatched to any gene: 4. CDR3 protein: CASSQSRGLNEQFF. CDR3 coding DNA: TGTGCCAGCAGCCAAAGCAGGGGGCTAAATGAGCAGTTCTTC.

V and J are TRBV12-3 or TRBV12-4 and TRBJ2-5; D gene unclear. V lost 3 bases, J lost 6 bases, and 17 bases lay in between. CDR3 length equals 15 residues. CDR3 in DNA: TGTGCCAGCAGTTTTAGCCAGTGGGCCAAGAAGACCCAGTACTTC. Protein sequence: CASSFSQWAKKTQYF.

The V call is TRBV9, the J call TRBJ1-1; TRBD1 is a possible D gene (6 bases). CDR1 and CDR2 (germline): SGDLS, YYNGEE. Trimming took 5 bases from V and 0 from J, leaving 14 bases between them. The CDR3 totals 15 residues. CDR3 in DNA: TGTGCCAGCAGATCCGGGGACACTATGAACACTGAAGCTTTCTTT. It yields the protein CASRSGDTMNTEAFF.

The CDR3 DNA reads as TGCAGTGCTAGAGCCACGGGAGGGACCGCACCATCCTACGAGCAGTACTTC. It yields the protein CSARATGGTAPSYEQYF. The chain links TRBV20-1 to TRBJ2-4; 8 nucleotides match TRBD2. Judging by the DNA end, TRBJ2-7 fits better; the J call may be wrong. Germline CDR1 and CDR2: DFQATT and SNEGSKA (reference sequence). CDR3 length: 17 residues.

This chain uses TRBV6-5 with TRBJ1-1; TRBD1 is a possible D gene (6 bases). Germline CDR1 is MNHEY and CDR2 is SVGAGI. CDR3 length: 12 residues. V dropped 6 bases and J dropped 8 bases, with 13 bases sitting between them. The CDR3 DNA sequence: TGTGCCAGCAGCTACGGACAGAGAGAAGCTTTCTTT. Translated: CASSYGQREAFF.